What follows are 21 T cell receptor beta chains derived from one specimen sequenced in a study of blood T cell repertoires in COVID-19. Clones were sequenced by immunoSEQ multiplex PCR, and TCRdb holds only the in-frame ones, with some missing. The sample lists about 200,000 clones, approximately 91% occurring once. The specimen was peripheral blood. These receptors originate from a woman aged 40 to 49 who had recovered from COVID-19.

This clone was seen just once. The V gene is TRBV5-4, the J gene TRBJ2-6; D gene uncertain. Trimming removed 5 bases at V and 0 bases at J, with 9 bases between. Germline CDR1 is SGHNT and CDR2 is YYREEE (reference sequence). The CDR3 spans 15 residues. This CDR3 reads CASRPGPSGANVLTF. As DNA, the CDR3 is TGTGCCAGCAGGCCGGGTCCCTCTGGGGCCAACGTCCTGACTTTC.

The V and J genes are TRBV20-1 and TRBJ2-3; 9 nucleotides align to TRBD2. The CDR3 is 18 residues long. CDR1 is DFQATT, CDR2 SNEGSKA, per germline (reference sequence). V dropped 3 bases and J dropped 0; count of bases not matched to a gene: 13. CDR3 in amino acids: CSASDLRSSGKSTDTQYF. In DNA, the CDR3 is TGCAGTGCTAGTGATTTGAGATCTAGCGGGAAGAGCACAGATACGCAGTATTTT.

A single count supports this clone. The rearrangement uses TRBV10-3 and TRBJ2-7; TRBD1 might be the D (5 bases). With 0 bases removed from V and 12 bases from J, the gap between germline ends came to 24 bases. Per the germline V gene, CDR1 is ENHRY and CDR2 is SYGVKD. CDR3 length: 16 residues. CDR3 loop: CAISESGTDRSGKTYF. Here the CDR3 DNA reads TGTGCCATCAGTGAGTCCGGAACAGATCGCTCAGGGAAAACGTACTTC.

This clone was seen once. This sequence joins TRBV27 and TRBJ2-5, with 9 bases lining up with TRBD2. CDR3 size: 16 residues. Trimming cost V 0 bases and J 9 bases; bases outside gene matches: 11. Germline values: CDR1 MNHEY, CDR2 SMNVEV (reference sequence). The CDR3 DNA is TGTGCCAGCAGTTTATCGGCTGCGGCGGGAGGGACGTCCCAGTACTTC. It translates to CASSLSAAAGGTSQYF.

The chain uses TRBV2 and TRBJ1-5; 7 positions agree with TRBD1. Germline-derived CDR1 and CDR2 are SNHLY and FYNNEI. Trimming at V came to 4 bases and at J to 7 bases, leaving 7 bases not matched to a gene. The CDR3 covers 14 residues. The CDR3: CASSVTGVGQPQHF. CDR3 DNA sequence: TGTGCCAGCAGTGTCACAGGGGTCGGGCAGCCCCAGCATTTT.

There are a few counts of this clone. The rearrangement joins TRBV5-1 to TRBJ2-2; TRBD1 might be the D (5 bases). The CDR3 has 14 amino acids. Germline CDR1 is SGHRS and CDR2 is YFSETQ. V was trimmed by 4 bases and J by 6 bases, leaving 13 bases between them. Written as DNA, the CDR3 is TGCGCCAGCAGCCCGAGACAGTATCCCGGGGAGCTGTTTTTT. Translated, it gives CASSPRQYPGELFF.

For the CDR3, the DNA is TGTGCCAGCAGCGGAGGGACTAGGAACACCGGGGAGCTGTTTTTT. Translation gives CASSGGTRNTGELFF. The gene calls are TRBV3-1 (or the pseudogene TRBV3-2) and TRBJ2-2, with TRBD2 identical over 8 bases. Per the germline V gene, CDR1 is LGHDT and CDR2 is YNNKEL (reference sequence). There are 15 residues in the CDR3. V dropped 5 bases and J dropped 1; count of bases not matched to a gene: 3.

This sequence joins TRBV6-5 and TRBJ2-7; a weak D match, TRBD1 (6 bases). This CDR3 contains 14 residues. Germline values: CDR1 MNHEY, CDR2 SVGAGI. V was pared by 3 bases and J by 1 base, with 10 bases between. The CDR3: CASSYRQESYEQYF. CDR3 bases: TGTGCCAGCAGTTATCGACAGGAATCCTACGAGCAGTACTTC.

This clone came up once. V usage is TRBV28 and J usage is TRBJ1-2; D might be TRBD1 (5 bases). The V end was cut by 6 bases, the J end by 4 bases, with 15 bases between. This CDR3 has 14 amino acids. CDR1 MDHEN and CDR2 SYDVKM come from the germline V gene. This CDR3 is CASSPGQGLYGYTF. The CDR3 DNA sequence: TGTGCCAGCAGCCCTGGACAAGGCCTCTATGGCTACACCTTC.

In this sample, this clone turned up a few times. The chain uses TRBV11-3 and TRBJ2-7, with 14 positions matching TRBD2. Per germline, CDR1 SGHNT and CDR2 YENEEA. V trimming: 4 bases; J trimming: 6 bases; junction bases outside the gene matches: 5. This CDR3 has 15 residues. In DNA, the CDR3 is TGTGCCAGCAGCTGGGGACTAGCGGGAGAGGGCGAGCAGTACTTC. Translation gives CASSWGLAGEGEQYF.

This chain connects TRBV29-1 to TRBJ2-3; TRBD1 might be the D (6 bases). V lost 4 bases and J 5 bases, leaving 16 bases between the germline ends. The germline V gene has CDR1 SQVTM and CDR2 ANQGSEA. There are 14 residues in the CDR3. The CDR3 reads CSVAGRQGLDTQYF. In DNA form, the CDR3 reads TGCAGCGTTGCGGGGCGCCAGGGGTTAGATACGCAGTATTTT.

The gene calls are TRBV7-8 and TRBJ1-4; 10 nucleotides align to TRBD1. V lost 5 bases to trimming and J lost 0 bases; unmatched junction nucleotides: 9. The CDR3 runs 18 residues. Germline V gene sequence: CDR1 SGHVS, CDR2 FQNEAQ. The CDR3 is CASSMGTGARPTNEKLFF. The DNA for the CDR3 is TGTGCCAGCAGCATGGGGACAGGGGCCAGACCAACTAATGAAAAACTGTTTTTT.

The V call is TRBV7-2, the J call TRBJ2-5, with a tentative D call TRBD2 (6 bases). This CDR3 has 13 residues. Germline V gene data show CDR1 as SGHTA and CDR2 as FQGNSA. Trimming took 1 base from V and 4 from J, leaving 7 bases between them. Here the CDR3 DNA reads TGTGCCAGCAGCTTAGATAGCGGAGAGACCCAGTACTTC. Amino acids: CASSLDSGETQYF.

DNA of the CDR3: TGTGCCAGCACCTGGGACTCGACGAACACCGGGGAGCTGTTTTTT. It specifies CASTWDSTNTGELFF. The chain employs TRBV28 and TRBJ2-2; D possibly corresponds to TRBD2 (6 bases). The CDR3 is 15 residues long. Germline values: CDR1 MDHEN, CDR2 SYDVKM. Trimming took 7 bases from V and 0 from J, leaving 12 bases between them.

This clone was picked up one time. The genes are TRBV7-2 and TRBJ1-2; D is ambiguous. The length of the CDR3 is 14 residues. The germline V and J ends were trimmed by 1 base and 4 bases, with 10 bases remaining between them. Looked up from germline, CDR1 is SGHTA and CDR2 is FQGNSA. Here the CDR3 reads CASSLDGDGYGYTF. The CDR3 DNA is TGTGCCAGCAGCTTAGACGGGGATGGCTATGGCTACACCTTC. Full variable domain (missing parts from reference TRBV7-2 and TRBJ1-2): GAGVSQSPSNKVTEKGKDVELRCDPISGHTALYWYRQSLGQGLEFLIYFQGNSAPDKSGLPSDRFSAERTGGSVSTLTIQRTQQEDSAVYLCASSLDGDGYGYTFGSGTRLTVV.

This clone was seen only a few times. The chain combines TRBV6-5 with TRBJ1-3; D unclear. CDR1 and CDR2 (germline): MNHEY, SVGAGI. V lost 6 bases to trimming and J lost 1 base, with 4 bases between them. CDR3 length: 12 amino acids. CDR3 nucleotides: TGTGCCAGCAGCGCGTCTGGAAACACCATATATTTT. It encodes CASSASGNTIYF.

This chain links TRBV10-3 with TRBJ2-7, with 9 bases identical to TRBD1. The J segment lost 2 bases and the V segment lost 0 bases, leaving 11 bases of the junction unmatched. Germline CDR1 and CDR2: ENHRY and SYGVKD. The CDR3 sequence is 18 residues long. In DNA form, the CDR3 reads TGTGCCATCAGTGAGTCAGCGGGGACAGGGAATCGGCCCTACGAGCAGTACTTC. This translates into CAISESAGTGNRPYEQYF.

The chain recombines TRBV19 with TRBJ2-7; D is uncertain. The germline CDR1 and CDR2 sequences are LNHDA and SQIVND (reference sequence). The CDR3 length is 14 residues. The V and J ends lost 1 base and 2 bases respectively, with 9 bases between them. CDR3 bases: TGTGCCAGTAGTATAGCTCCCTGGCCCTACGAGCAGTACTTC. This codes for CASSIAPWPYEQYF.

The genes are TRBV19 and TRBJ2-5; 7 nucleotides agree with TRBD1. This CDR3 is built from 15 residues. Germline V CDR1 and CDR2: LNHDA, SQIVND (reference sequence). Trimming took 3 bases from V and 4 from J; bases not matched to a gene: 8. CDR3 sequence reads: CASSIEGGLGETQYF. The CDR3 DNA is TGTGCCAGTAGTATTGAAGGGGGCCTGGGAGAGACCCAGTACTTC.

This clone has a handful of counts. The chain employs TRBV7-2 and TRBJ2-7, with a weak D call TRBD2 (6 bases). Trimming removed 4 bases from V and 3 bases from J, with 10 bases in between. CDR1 is SGHTA and CDR2 is FQGNSA in the germline V gene. This CDR3 comprises 13 residues. DNA of the CDR3: TGTGCCAGCAGCTCCGGGCGGGGCTACGAGCAGTACTTC. Translation gives CASSSGRGYEQYF.

This chain connects TRBV25-1 to TRBJ1-1, with 9 positions matching TRBD1. The germline CDR1 and CDR2 sequences are MGHDK and SYGVNS. The CDR3 loop spans 16 amino acids. Trimming removed 6 bases from V and 4 bases from J; junction bases left unmatched: 12. CDR3 nucleotide sequence: TGTGCCAGCAGCCTAGGACCGGACAGGGGCCCCACTGAAGCTTTCTTT. Amino acids: CASSLGPDRGPTEAFF.